Listed here are 5 T cell receptor beta chains from one sample, sequenced in a study of glioma-infiltrating T cells after dendritic cell vaccination. As for time point: after dendritic cell vaccination, including at tumor progression/relapse. Sequencing was performed with immunoSEQ multiplex PCR; in TCRdb, only in-frame clones are kept and a portion is missing. The sample comprises more than 95,000 clones, around 90% of which are singletons, and approximately 2.7% rests with the top ten. Sequenced here: blood, sampled after dendritic cell vaccination. The origin of the receptors is a human donor with glioblastoma.

V and J are TRBV7-2 and TRBJ2-3; the match to TRBD2 covers 7 bases. CDR3 length: 16 residues. V shed 4 bases, J shed 2 bases, and the junction held 9 bases outside the gene matches. Looked up from germline, CDR1 is SGHTA and CDR2 is FQGNSA. The CDR3 protein is CASSSRRSGVTDTQYF. The CDR3 nucleotides are TGTGCCAGCAGCTCGCGTCGGAGCGGGGTCACAGATACGCAGTATTTT.

This clone was detected only once. This chain joins TRBV6-5 and TRBJ1-1; TRBD1 matches 8 bases. The trim removed 0 bases at V and 5 bases at J, leaving 5 bases unmatched. Germline-derived CDR1 and CDR2 are MNHEY and SVGAGI. This CDR3 spans 15 amino acids. This CDR3 reads CASSYSARGLTEAFF. The DNA for the CDR3 is TGTGCCAGCAGTTACTCAGCCAGGGGGCTTACTGAAGCTTTCTTT.

The chain employs TRBV29-1 and TRBJ2-7; a weak D match, TRBD1 (6 bases). There are 13 residues in the CDR3. Trimming took off 1 base at V and 4 bases at J, with 11 bases between the two ends. Germline CDR1 is SQVTM and CDR2 is ANQGSEA. CDR3 nucleotides: TGCAGCGTTGAAGGCAGGGGCGGTTACGAGCAGTACTTC. This codes for CSVEGRGGYEQYF.

About this clone itself: Other DNA sequences in the sample encode the same CDR3. This chain connects TRBV9 to TRBJ1-6; D is uncertain. The CDR3 has 15 amino acids. Germline V gene data show CDR1 as SGDLS and CDR2 as YYNGEE. The V end lost 0 bases, the J end lost 13 bases, and 17 bases lay between the germline ends. In DNA form, the CDR3 reads TGTGCCAGCAGCGTAGATAGCGGCTCTTACTCCCCCCTCCACTTT. Protein product: CASSVDSGSYSPLHF. Full variable domain (rest looked up from reference TRBV9 and TRBJ1-6): DSGVTQTPKHLITATGQRVTLRCSPRSGDLSVYWYQQSLDQGLQFLIQYYNGEERAKGNILERFSAQQFPDLHSELNLSSLELGDSALYFCASSVDSGSYSPLHFGNGTRLTVT.

The chain links TRBV9 to TRBJ2-7; D may be TRBD1 (5 bases). The germline gives CDR1 SGDLS, CDR2 YYNGEE. The CDR3 loop spans 14 amino acids. V was shortened by 0 bases and J by 2 bases, with 9 bases between the two germline ends. The CDR3 nucleotides read TGTGCCAGCAGCGTAGACAGGTCCCCCTACGAGCAGTACTTC. It is translated as CASSVDRSPYEQYF.